The source of this TCR beta chain is a study of lung T cells in sarcoidosis with Löfgren's syndrome. On the study more broadly: Repertoire analyses centered on Löfgren's syndrome patients.

Study conclusions and caveats: Sarcoidosis antigen recognition was only suggested, antigen unidentified. Versus controls, Löfgren's syndrome patients reportedly showed TRAV12-1 and TRBV2 as most expanded.

A note on this clonotype: The target antigen is unknown. Relative to the germline gene, one junction end is altered; a read error may explain this.

TCRdb recomputed calls from the reads with MiXCR, one row per CDR3 protein. The table has roughly 3,000 distinct CDR3 sequences, 25% to 35% seen once. The CDR3 totals 16 residues. The germline CDR1 and CDR2 sequences are LGHNT and FRNRAP. This receptor was taken from a human donor with sarcoidosis (Löfgren's syndrome or another form), or a control subject (not recorded which). Sequencing used CD4+ T cells from bronchoalveolar lavage. V usage is TRBV12-5 and J usage is TRBJ2-2; D might be TRBD1 or TRBD2, each matching 5 bases. This CDR3 reads CASGFLPGTNAGELFF. The CDR3 bases are TGTGCTAGTGGTTTCTTGCCCGGGACGAACGCCGGGGAGCTGTTTTTT.